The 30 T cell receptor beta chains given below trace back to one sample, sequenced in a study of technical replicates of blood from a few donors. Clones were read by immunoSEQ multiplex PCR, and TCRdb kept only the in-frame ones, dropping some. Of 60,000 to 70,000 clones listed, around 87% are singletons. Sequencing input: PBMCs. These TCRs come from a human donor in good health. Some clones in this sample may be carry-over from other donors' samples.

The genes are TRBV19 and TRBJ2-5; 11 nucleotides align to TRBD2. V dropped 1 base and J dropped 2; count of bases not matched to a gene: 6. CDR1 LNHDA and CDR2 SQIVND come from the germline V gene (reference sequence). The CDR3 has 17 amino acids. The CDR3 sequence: CASSIVGTSGKQETQYF. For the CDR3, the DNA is TGTGCCAGTAGTATAGTTGGGACTAGCGGAAAACAAGAGACCCAGTACTTC.

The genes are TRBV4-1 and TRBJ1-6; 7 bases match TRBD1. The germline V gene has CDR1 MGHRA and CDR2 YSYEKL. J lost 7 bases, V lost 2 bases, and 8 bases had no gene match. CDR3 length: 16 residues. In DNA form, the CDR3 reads TGCGCCAGCAGCCAATTGACCGGGACAGAAAATTCACCCCTCCACTTT. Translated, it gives CASSQLTGTENSPLHF.

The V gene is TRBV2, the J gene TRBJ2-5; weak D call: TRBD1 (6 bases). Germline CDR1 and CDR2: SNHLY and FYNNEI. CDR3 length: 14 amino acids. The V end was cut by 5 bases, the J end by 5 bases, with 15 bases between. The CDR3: CASSQDSGRETQYF. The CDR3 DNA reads TGTGCCAGCAGTCAGGACAGCGGTCGGGAGACCCAGTACTTC.

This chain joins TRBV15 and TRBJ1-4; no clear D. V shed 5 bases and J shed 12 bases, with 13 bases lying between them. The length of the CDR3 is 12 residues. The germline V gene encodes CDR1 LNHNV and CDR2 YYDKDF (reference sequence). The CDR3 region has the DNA TGTGCCACCAGCCGGCGGGATGAGCAACTGTTTTTT. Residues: CATSRRDEQLFF.

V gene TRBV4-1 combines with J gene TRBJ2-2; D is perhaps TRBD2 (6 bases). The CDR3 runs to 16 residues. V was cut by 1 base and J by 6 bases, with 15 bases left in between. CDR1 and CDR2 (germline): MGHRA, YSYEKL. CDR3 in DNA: TGCGCCAGCAGCCAAGCGAACATGGGGGGTCCCGGGGAGCTGTTTTTT. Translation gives CASSQANMGGPGELFF.

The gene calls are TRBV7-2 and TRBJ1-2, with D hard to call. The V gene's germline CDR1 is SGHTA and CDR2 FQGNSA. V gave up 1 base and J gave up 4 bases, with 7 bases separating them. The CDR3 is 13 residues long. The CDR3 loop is CASSLGLLYGYTF. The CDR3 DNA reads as TGTGCCAGCAGCTTAGGTCTACTCTATGGCTACACCTTC.

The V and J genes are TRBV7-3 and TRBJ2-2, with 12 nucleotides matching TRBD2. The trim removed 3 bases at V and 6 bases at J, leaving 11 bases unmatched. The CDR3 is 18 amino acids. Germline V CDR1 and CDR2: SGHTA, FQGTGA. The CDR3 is CASSLLAGGLQEAGELFF. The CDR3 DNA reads TGTGCCAGCAGCTTGCTAGCGGGGGGGCTCCAGGAAGCCGGGGAGCTGTTTTTT.

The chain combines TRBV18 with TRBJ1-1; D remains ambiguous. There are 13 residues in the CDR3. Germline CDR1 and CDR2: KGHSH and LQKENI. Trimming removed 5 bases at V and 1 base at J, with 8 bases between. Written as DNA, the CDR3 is TGTGCCAGCTCAGAGGGTGGGAACACTGAAGCTTTCTTT. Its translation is CASSEGGNTEAFF.

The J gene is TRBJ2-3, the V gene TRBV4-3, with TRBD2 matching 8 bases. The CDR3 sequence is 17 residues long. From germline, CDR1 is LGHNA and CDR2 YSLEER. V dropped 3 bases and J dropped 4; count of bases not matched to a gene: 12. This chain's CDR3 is CASSQLTSGGGADTQYF. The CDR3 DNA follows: TGCGCCAGCAGCCAGCTCACTAGCGGCGGAGGGGCAGATACGCAGTATTTT.

CDR3 amino acids: CASSQTEFKPQHF. CDR3 sequence (DNA): TGCGCCAGCAGCCAAACAGAGTTTAAGCCCCAGCATTTT. J is TRBJ1-5 and V is TRBV4-1; D is ambiguous. The CDR3 spans 13 residues. V lost 2 bases to trimming and J lost 8 bases, with 10 bases between them. Germline V gives CDR1 MGHRA, CDR2 YSYEKL.

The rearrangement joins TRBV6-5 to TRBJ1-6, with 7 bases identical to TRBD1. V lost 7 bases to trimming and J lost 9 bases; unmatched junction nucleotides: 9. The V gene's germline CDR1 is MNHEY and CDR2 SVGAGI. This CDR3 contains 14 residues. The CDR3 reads CASKYRDRTSPLHF. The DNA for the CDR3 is TGTGCCAGCAAGTACCGGGACAGAACTTCACCCCTCCACTTT.

The CDR3 nucleotides are TGTGCCAGCTCACCAGACAGAGGGGGAGCGGGCTACACCTTC. It is translated as CASSPDRGGAGYTF. The rearrangement links TRBV18 to TRBJ1-2; weak D call: TRBD1 (6 bases). The V end lost 2 bases, the J end lost 8 bases, and 15 bases lay between the germline ends. Germline assignment: CDR1 KGHSH and CDR2 LQKENI. The CDR3 is 14 residues long.

The CDR3 sequence is CASSLVPGYRNTEAFF. As DNA, the CDR3 is TGTGCCAGCAGCTTAGTCCCGGGATATAGGAACACTGAAGCTTTCTTT. The chain uses TRBV11-2 and TRBJ1-1; D unresolved. The ends were cut back, 1 base at V and 1 base at J, with 13 bases in the middle. The CDR3 has 16 amino acids. Germline V gives CDR1 SGHAT, CDR2 FQNNGV.

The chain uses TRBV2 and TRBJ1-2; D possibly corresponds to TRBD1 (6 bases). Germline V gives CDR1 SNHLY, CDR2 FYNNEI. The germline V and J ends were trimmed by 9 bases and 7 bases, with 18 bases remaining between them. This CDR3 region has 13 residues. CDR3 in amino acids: CASRLVGARGYTF. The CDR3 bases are TGTGCCAGTAGACTTGTGGGGGCACGTGGCTACACCTTC.

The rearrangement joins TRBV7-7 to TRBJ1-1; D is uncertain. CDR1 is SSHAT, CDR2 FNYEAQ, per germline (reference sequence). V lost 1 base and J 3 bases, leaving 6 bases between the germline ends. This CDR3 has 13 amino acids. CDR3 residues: CASSLGLDTEAFF. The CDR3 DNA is TGTGCCAGCAGCTTAGGGCTGGACACTGAAGCTTTCTTT.

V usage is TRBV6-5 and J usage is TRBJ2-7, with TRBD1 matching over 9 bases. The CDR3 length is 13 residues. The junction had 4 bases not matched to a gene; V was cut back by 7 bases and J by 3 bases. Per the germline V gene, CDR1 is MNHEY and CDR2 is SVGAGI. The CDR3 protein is CASKPGQGYEQYF. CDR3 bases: TGTGCCAGCAAACCGGGACAGGGCTACGAGCAGTACTTC.

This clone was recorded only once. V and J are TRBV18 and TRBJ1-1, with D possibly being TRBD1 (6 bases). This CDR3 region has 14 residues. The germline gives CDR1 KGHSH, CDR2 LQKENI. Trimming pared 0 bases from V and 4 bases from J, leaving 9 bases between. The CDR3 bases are TGTGCCAGCTCACCACCTCAAGGGGGCACTGAAGCTTTCTTT. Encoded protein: CASSPPQGGTEAFF. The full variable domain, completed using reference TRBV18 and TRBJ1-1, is NAGVMQNPRHLVRRRGQEARLRCSPMKGHSHVYWYRQLPEEGLKFMVYLQKENIIDESGMPKERFSAEFPKEGPSILRIQQVVRGDSAAYFCASSPPQGGTEAFFGQGTRLTVV.

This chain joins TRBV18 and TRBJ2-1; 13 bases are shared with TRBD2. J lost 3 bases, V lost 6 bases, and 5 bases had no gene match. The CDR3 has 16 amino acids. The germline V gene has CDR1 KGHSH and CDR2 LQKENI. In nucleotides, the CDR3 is TGTGCCAGCTCTGAGAGGACTAGCGGGGGCTACAATGAGCAGTTCTTC. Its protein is CASSERTSGGYNEQFF. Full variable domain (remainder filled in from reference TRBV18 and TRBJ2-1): NAGVMQNPRHLVRRRGQEARLRCSPMKGHSHVYWYRQLPEEGLKFMVYLQKENIIDESGMPKERFSAEFPKEGPSILRIQQVVRGDSAAYFCASSERTSGGYNEQFFGPGTRLTVL.

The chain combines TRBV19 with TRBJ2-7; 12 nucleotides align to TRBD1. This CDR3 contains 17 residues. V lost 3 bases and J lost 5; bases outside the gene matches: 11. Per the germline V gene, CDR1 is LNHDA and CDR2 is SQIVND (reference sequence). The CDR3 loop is CASSISPPGQGANEQYF. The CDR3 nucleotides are TGTGCCAGTAGTATCTCCCCCCCGGGACAGGGGGCAAACGAGCAGTACTTC.

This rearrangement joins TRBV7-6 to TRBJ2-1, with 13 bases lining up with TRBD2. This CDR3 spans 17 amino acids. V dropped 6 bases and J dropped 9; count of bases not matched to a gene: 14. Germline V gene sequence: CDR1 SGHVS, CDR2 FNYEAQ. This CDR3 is CASSLGERLAGGVEQFF. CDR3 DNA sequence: TGTGCCAGCAGTCTAGGAGAGAGACTAGCGGGGGGAGTTGAGCAGTTCTTC.

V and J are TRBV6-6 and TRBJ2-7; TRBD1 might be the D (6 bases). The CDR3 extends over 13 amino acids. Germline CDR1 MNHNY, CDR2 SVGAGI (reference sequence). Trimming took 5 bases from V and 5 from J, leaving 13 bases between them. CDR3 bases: TGTGCCAGCAGTACCGAACAGGGCCACGAGCAGTACTTC. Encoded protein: CASSTEQGHEQYF.

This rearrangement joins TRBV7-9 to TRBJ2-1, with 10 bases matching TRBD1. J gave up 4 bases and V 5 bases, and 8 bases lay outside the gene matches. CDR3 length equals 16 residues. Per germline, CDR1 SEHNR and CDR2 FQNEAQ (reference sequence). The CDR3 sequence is CASSNMGTGAYNEQFF. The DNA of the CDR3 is TGTGCCAGCAGCAATATGGGGACAGGGGCGTACAATGAGCAGTTCTTC. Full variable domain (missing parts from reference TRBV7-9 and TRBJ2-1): DTGVSQNPRHKITKRGQNVTFRCDPISEHNRLYWYRQTLGQGPEFLTYFQNEAQLEKSRLLSDRFSAERPKGSFSTLEIQRTEQGDSAMYLCASSNMGTGAYNEQFFGPGTRLTVL.

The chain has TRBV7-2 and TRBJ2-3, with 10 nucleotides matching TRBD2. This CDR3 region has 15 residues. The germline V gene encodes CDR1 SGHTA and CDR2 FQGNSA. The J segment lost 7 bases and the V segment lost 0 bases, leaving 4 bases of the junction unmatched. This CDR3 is CASSLAAGGLNTQYF. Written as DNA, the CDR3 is TGTGCCAGCAGCTTAGCAGCGGGAGGGCTAAATACGCAGTATTTT. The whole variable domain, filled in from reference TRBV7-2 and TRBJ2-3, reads GAGVSQSPSNKVTEKGKDVELRCDPISGHTALYWYRQSLGQGLEFLIYFQGNSAPDKSGLPSDRFSAERTGGSVSTLTIQRTQQEDSAVYLCASSLAAGGLNTQYFGPGTRLTVL.

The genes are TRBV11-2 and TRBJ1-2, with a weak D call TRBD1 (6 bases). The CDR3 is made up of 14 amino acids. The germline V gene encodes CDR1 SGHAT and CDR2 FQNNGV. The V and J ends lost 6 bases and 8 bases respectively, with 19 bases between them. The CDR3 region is CASSHDRTQGGYTF. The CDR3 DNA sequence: TGTGCCAGCAGTCACGACAGGACCCAGGGGGGCTACACCTTC. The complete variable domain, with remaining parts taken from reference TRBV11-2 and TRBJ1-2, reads EAGVAQSPRYKIIEKRQSVAFWCNPISGHATLYWYQQILGQGPKLLIQFQNNGVVDDSQLPKDRFSAERLKGVDSTLKIQPAKLEDSAVYLCASSHDRTQGGYTFGSGTRLTVV.

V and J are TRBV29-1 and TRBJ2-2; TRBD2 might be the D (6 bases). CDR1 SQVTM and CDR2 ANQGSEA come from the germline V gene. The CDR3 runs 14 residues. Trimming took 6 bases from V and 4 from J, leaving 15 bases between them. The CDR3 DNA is TGCAGCGTCGCCCCTGGGGGGATCACCGGGGAGCTGTTTTTT. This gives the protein CSVAPGGITGELFF.

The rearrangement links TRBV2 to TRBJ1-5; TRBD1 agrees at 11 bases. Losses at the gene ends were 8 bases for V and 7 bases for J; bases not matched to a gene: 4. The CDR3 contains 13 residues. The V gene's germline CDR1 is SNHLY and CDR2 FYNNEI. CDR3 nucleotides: TGTGCCAGCCGCGGACAGGGGGCCCAGCCCCAGCATTTT. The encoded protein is CASRGQGAQPQHF. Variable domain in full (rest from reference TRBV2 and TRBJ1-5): EPEVTQTPSHQVTQMGQEVILRCVPISNHLYFYWYRQILGQKVEFLVSFYNNEISEKSEIFDDQFSVERPDGSNFTLKIRSTKLEDSAMYFCASRGQGAQPQHFGDGTRLSIL.

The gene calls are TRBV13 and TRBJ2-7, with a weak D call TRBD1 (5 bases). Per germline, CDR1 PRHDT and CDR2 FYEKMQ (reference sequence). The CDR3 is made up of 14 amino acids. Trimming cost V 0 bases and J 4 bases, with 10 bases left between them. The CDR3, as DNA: TGTGCCAGCAGCTTAGGTTTCAAGGGGTACGAGCAGTACTTC. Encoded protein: CASSLGFKGYEQYF.

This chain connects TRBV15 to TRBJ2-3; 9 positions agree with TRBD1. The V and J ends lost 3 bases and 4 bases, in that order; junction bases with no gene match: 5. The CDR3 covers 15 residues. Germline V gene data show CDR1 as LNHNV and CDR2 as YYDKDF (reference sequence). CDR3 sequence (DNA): TGTGCCACCAGCAGGACAGGGGGAGTGGCAGATACGCAGTATTTT. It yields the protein CATSRTGGVADTQYF. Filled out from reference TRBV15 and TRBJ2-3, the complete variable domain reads DAMVIQNPRYQVTQFGKPVTLSCSQTLNHNVMYWYQQKSSQAPKLLFHYYDKDFNNEADTPDNFQSRRPNTSFCFLDIRSPGLGDTAMYLCATSRTGGVADTQYFGPGTRLTVL.

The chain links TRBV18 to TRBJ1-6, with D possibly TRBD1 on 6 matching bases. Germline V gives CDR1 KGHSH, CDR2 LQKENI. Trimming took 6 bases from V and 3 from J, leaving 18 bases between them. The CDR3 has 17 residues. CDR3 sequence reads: CASSPIWTEHYNSPLHF. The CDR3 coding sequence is TGTGCCAGCTCGCCTATCTGGACAGAACACTATAATTCACCCCTCCACTTT.

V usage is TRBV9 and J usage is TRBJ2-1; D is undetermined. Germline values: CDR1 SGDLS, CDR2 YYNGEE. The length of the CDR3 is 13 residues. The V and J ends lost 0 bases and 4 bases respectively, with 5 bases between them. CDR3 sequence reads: CASSVGVYNEQFF. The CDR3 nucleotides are TGTGCCAGCAGCGTAGGCGTTTACAATGAGCAGTTCTTC.